These 22 T cell receptor beta chains share one sample of origin, sequenced in a study of T cells after yellow fever vaccination. TCRdb called the 5' RACE reads again in MiXCR, with one record for every CDR3 protein. The repertoire holds around 310,000 distinct CDR3 sequences, with 8% to 10% as singletons. The starting material was PBMCs, obtained on the day of the first yellow fever vaccination. The receptor set was obtained from a man in his late teens or twenties who received the YFV17D yellow fever vaccine.

This clonotype was counted only a few times. This CDR3 reads CASSSPQDGNSPLHF. As DNA, the CDR3 is TGTGCCAGCAGCTCCCCCCAGGACGGAAATTCACCCCTCCACTTT. V is TRBV7-9 and J is TRBJ1-6; D gene unclear. The CDR3 consists of 15 residues. V shed 4 bases and J shed 7 bases, with 14 bases lying between them. Germline V gives CDR1 SEHNR, CDR2 FQNEAQ (reference sequence).

This clonotype was recorded a few times. The chain uses TRBV4-2 and TRBJ2-1; TRBD2 matches at 8 bases. CDR3 length: 16 residues. V dropped 1 base and J dropped 10; count of bases not matched to a gene: 12. Germline assignment: CDR1 LGHNA and CDR2 YNFKEQ. The CDR3 DNA is TGTGCCAGCAGCCAAGGAAGCGCTAGCGGGTTACAGGAGCAGTTCTTC. Translation: CASSQGSASGLQEQFF.

CDR3 in amino acids: CASSVIRGSGANVLTF. The CDR3 DNA reads as TGTGCCAGCAGCGTAATACGGGGCTCTGGGGCCAACGTCCTGACTTTC. The V call is TRBV11-2, the J call TRBJ2-6; TRBD2 might be the D (5 bases). Germline V gene sequence: CDR1 SGHAT, CDR2 FQNNGV. The CDR3 spans 16 residues. The V end was cut by 5 bases, the J end by 0 bases, with 11 bases between.

The table lists this clonotype with a few counts. The chain has TRBV6-5 and TRBJ2-3; D gene uncertain. This CDR3 has 14 amino acids. Between the trimmed V and J ends, which lost 0 bases and 2 bases, there was a span of 6 bases. Looked up from germline, CDR1 is MNHEY and CDR2 is SVGAGI. The chain's CDR3 is CASSYSSTTDTQYF. For the CDR3, the DNA is TGTGCCAGCAGTTACTCTTCTACCACAGATACGCAGTATTTT.

This clonotype has more than one count but fewer than ten. The chain recombines TRBV7-2 with TRBJ2-5; 10 bases fit TRBD2. Germline assignment: CDR1 SGHTA and CDR2 FQGNSA. Trimming took 5 bases from V and 5 from J; bases not matched to a gene: 5. This CDR3 spans 14 amino acids. The CDR3 reads CASSILAGGETQYF. For the CDR3, the DNA is TGTGCCAGCAGCATATTAGCGGGGGGTGAGACCCAGTACTTC.

This chain joins TRBV11-2 and TRBJ2-2; TRBD2 matches 12 bases. This CDR3 has 19 amino acids. V lost 2 bases to trimming and J lost 1 base; unmatched junction nucleotides: 8. Germline-derived CDR1 and CDR2 are SGHAT and FQNNGV. The CDR3 DNA reads TGTGCCAGCAGCTTACTTCAAAGACTAGCGGGGGTGAACACCGGGGAGCTGTTTTTT. Translated: CASSLLQRLAGVNTGELFF.

There are a few counts of this clonotype. The CDR3 DNA follows: TGTGCCAGCAGCTTATACGAAGGTAGCGGGGGGTACACAGATACGCAGTATTTT. Translating gives CASSLYEGSGGYTDTQYF. The rearrangement joins TRBV11-1 to TRBJ2-3, with 10 bases aligning to TRBD2. In germline, CDR1 is SGHAT, CDR2 FQDESV (reference sequence). The CDR3 consists of 18 residues. V dropped 2 bases and J dropped 2; count of bases not matched to a gene: 10.

The table lists this clonotype with a few counts. This chain joins TRBV5-4 and TRBJ2-7; unclear D gene. CDR1 is SGHNT, CDR2 YYREEE, per germline (reference sequence). The CDR3 loop spans 13 amino acids. V was trimmed by 1 base and J by 2 bases, leaving 7 bases between them. DNA for the CDR3: TGTGCCAGCAGCTTGATCCTAGCCTACGAGCAGTACTTC. Protein sequence: CASSLILAYEQYF.

The chain recombines TRBV25-1 with TRBJ2-1; 15 nucleotides match TRBD2. The CDR3 extends over 15 amino acids. J was trimmed by 7 bases and V by 8 bases; bases with no gene match: 6. CDR1 is MGHDK, CDR2 SYGVNS, per germline. The CDR3 here is CASGGLAGGRNEQFF. The CDR3 DNA follows: TGTGCCAGCGGTGGACTAGCGGGGGGGCGGAATGAGCAGTTCTTC.

This clonotype was counted at least ten times. J is TRBJ2-7 and V is TRBV7-2; 10 bases line up with TRBD1. Trimming cost V 5 bases and J 2 bases; bases outside gene matches: 6. Germline CDR1 SGHTA, CDR2 FQGNSA. The CDR3 is 15 amino acids. The CDR3 DNA follows: TGTGCCAGCAGCGCCCGGGACAGGGGTGCCTACGAGCAGTACTTC. Its translation is CASSARDRGAYEQYF.

At least ten counts were recorded for this clonotype. This chain uses TRBV27 with TRBJ2-2; D remains ambiguous. Per germline, CDR1 MNHEY and CDR2 SMNVEV (reference sequence). Trimming shortened V by 0 bases and J by 1 base, and 0 bases separated the two germline ends. The CDR3 has 13 amino acids. The CDR3 DNA is TGTGCCAGCAGTTTATCGAACACCGGGGAGCTGTTTTTT. It specifies CASSLSNTGELFF.

This clonotype has only a few counts. The CDR3 sequence: CASKRTENTEAFF. The CDR3 nucleotides read TGTGCCAGCAAGCGGACAGAGAACACTGAAGCTTTCTTT. The chain joins TRBV7-3 to TRBJ1-1, with D perhaps TRBD1 (6 bases). Germline loops: CDR1 SGHTA, CDR2 FQGTGA. This CDR3 has 13 residues. Trimming removed 7 bases at V and 1 base at J, with 10 bases between.

This clonotype turned up a few times. J is TRBJ2-1 and V is TRBV20-1; 10 nucleotides line up with TRBD2. The CDR3 spans 12 residues. CDR1 and CDR2 from the germline V gene are DFQATT and SNEGSKA (reference sequence). The CDR3 DNA is TGCGGATTAGCGGGGGGCTACAATGAGCAGTTCTTC. Amino acids: CGLAGGYNEQFF.

The chain links TRBV3-1 to TRBJ2-1; tentatively, D is TRBD2 (5 bases). Germline lookup yields CDR1 LGHDT and CDR2 YNNKEL (reference sequence). V was clipped by 6 bases and J by 9 bases, with 12 bases between them. This CDR3 has 12 residues. Written as DNA, the CDR3 is TGTGCCAGCAGTGAGGGATACGGTGAGCAGTTCTTC. As protein: CASSEGYGEQFF.

The J gene is TRBJ2-1, the V gene TRBV4-3; D gene uncertain. This CDR3 has 13 residues. The germline V gene has CDR1 LGHNA and CDR2 YSLEER. V dropped 1 base and J dropped 7 bases, with 8 bases sitting between them. For the CDR3, the DNA is TGCGCCAGCAGCCAAGTCACCGGGAATGAGCAGTTCTTC. Its translation: CASSQVTGNEQFF.

This clonotype was found a few times. V is TRBV9 and J is TRBJ2-1; 11 nucleotides align to TRBD2. Germline loops: CDR1 SGDLS, CDR2 YYNGEE. Trimming took 0 bases from V and 7 from J; bases not matched to a gene: 3. This CDR3 contains 15 residues. In DNA form, the CDR3 reads TGTGCCAGCAGCGTAGTGACTAGCGGGGTAAATGAGCAGTTCTTC. Translating gives CASSVVTSGVNEQFF.

This clonotype was observed a handful of times. CDR3 in amino acids: CASSQQGSVDIQYF. Written as DNA, the CDR3 is TGTGCCAGCAGCCAACAGGGGTCGGTGGACATTCAGTACTTC. The V and J genes are TRBV7-8 and TRBJ2-4; 7 nucleotides agree with TRBD1. The CDR3 contains 14 residues. CDR1 is SGHVS, CDR2 FQNEAQ, per germline. V was pared by 5 bases and J by 8 bases, with 9 bases of the junction left unmatched.

The rearrangement uses TRBV5-1 and TRBJ2-1; D perhaps matches TRBD1 (6 bases). V lost 4 bases to trimming and J lost 3 bases, with 11 bases between them. Germline V gene data show CDR1 as SGHRS and CDR2 as YFSETQ. CDR3 length equals 14 residues. The CDR3 loop is CASSAGTNYNEQFF. The CDR3, as DNA: TGCGCCAGCAGCGCCGGGACAAACTACAATGAGCAGTTCTTC.

This clonotype was counted many times. V is TRBV6-5 and J is TRBJ1-1, with D maybe TRBD1 (5 bases). The CDR3 is 14 amino acids. Trimming took 2 bases from V and 5 from J, leaving 12 bases between them. CDR1 MNHEY and CDR2 SVGAGI come from the germline V gene. The CDR3, as DNA: TGTGCCAGCAGTTACAGTGGGGGTATGACTGAAGCTTTCTTT. This encodes CASSYSGGMTEAFF.

The V call is TRBV5-1, the J call TRBJ2-7, with a tentative D call TRBD2 (6 bases). Germline CDR1 reads SGHRS; CDR2 reads YFSETQ. The CDR3 consists of 13 residues. V lost 2 bases, J lost 5 bases, and 11 bases lay in between. The CDR3 nucleotides are TGCGCCAGCAGCTTTACGGGGGAGGACGAGCAGTACGTC. Its translation is CASSFTGEDEQYV.

This clonotype was counted a few times. The V and J genes are TRBV20-1 and TRBJ2-3; D not resolved. Germline CDR1 reads DFQATT; CDR2 reads SNEGSKA (reference sequence). Trimming stripped 3 bases from V and 3 bases from J, with 7 bases between. This CDR3 contains 12 residues. CDR3 DNA sequence: TGCAGTGCTAGCCCCAGAACAGATACGCAGTATTTT. Its translation: CSASPRTDTQYF.

This clonotype showed up just a few times. This CDR3 is CASSGRDRAHTGELFF. The DNA for the CDR3 is TGTGCCAGCAGCGGCCGGGACAGGGCCCACACCGGGGAGCTGTTTTTT. The chain carries TRBV9 and TRBJ2-2, with 9 nucleotides matching TRBD1. CDR3 length: 16 residues. Germline V lookup: CDR1 SGDLS, CDR2 YYNGEE. The V gene end was trimmed by 3 bases and the J gene end by 3 bases; junction bases not matched to a gene: 6.